A selection of T cell receptor beta chains follows, all from one sample in a study of shared clonotypes between healthy human individuals. Generated by immunoSEQ multiplex PCR, the TCRdb table keeps only in-frame clones and is missing some. The sample holds about 1.9 million clones, 93% seen once. The sample consisted of naive CD8+ T cells from PBMCs. Every receptor here comes from a young man in good health. Some clones in this sample may be carry-over from other donors' samples. CDR3s include the opening cysteine and the closing phenylalanine or tryptophan. A D gene is named only where the DNA matches it firmly.

v_call | d_call | cdr3_aa
TRBV5-1 | - | CASSFGQGNTEAFF
TRBV28 | - | CASSYQPGQFF
TRBV10-3 | - | CAIPRAHSNQPQHF
TRBV9 | - | CASSVGGAVIQPQHF
TRBV16 | - | CASSQESTGELFF
TRBV10-3 | TRBD2 | CAIKGVLAGVEDEQFF
TRBV15 | - | CATSLIPKRSGNTIYF
TRBV28 | TRBD1 | CASSLTDRGGEKLFF
TRBV10-3 | - | CAISEERQETQYF
TRBV6-5 | - | CASSYGGVNTEAFF
TRBV19 | - | CASSIRETYGYTF
TRBV27 | - | CASSLAPANEQFF
TRBV28 | TRBD2 | CASSPRLAGAYEQYF
TRBV4-2 | TRBD2 | CASSQAGGKTGELFF
TRBV9 | - | CASSTDSGYNEQFF
TRBV9 | - | CASSVQAAANTEAFF
TRBV19 | TRBD1 | CASSTGTGATYEQYF
TRBV28 | - | CASSLAISNQPQHF
TRBV7-8 | - | CASSPLDVPVPPETQYF
TRBV6-1 | - | CASSAYNDLNTEAFF
TRBV29-1 | - | CSAQGSEETQYF
TRBV6-6 | - | CASSYSKGQSNYGYTF
TRBV6-5 | - | CASSYEGNEQYF
TRBV5-8 | - | CASSLGRNLYEQYF
TRBV19 | - | CASSSSSEKLFF
TRBV7-2 | TRBD2 | CASSFDLKRGETYEQYF
TRBV28 | - | CASSLGVIQPQHF
TRBV9 | TRBD2 | CASSLSGTRTDTQYF